This T cell receptor (beta chain) was recorded in a study of CD8 T cells in ankylosing spondylitis. This clonotype is labeled as medium-sized (0.01 to 0.1%). Germline V gene data show CDR1 as MRHNA and CDR2 as SNTAGT. Trimming pared 0 bases from V and 0 bases from J, leaving 6 bases between. This CDR3 has 15 residues. TCRdb re-analysed the 5' RACE reads in MiXCR, keeping a single row per CDR3 protein. The sample has approximately 46,000 distinct CDR3 sequences, approximately 9.9% seen once. Sequenced: blood, either unsorted or a sorted T cell fraction (not recorded which). The clonotype was recovered from a male donor with ankylosing spondylitis or in good health (not recorded which). V and J are TRBV6-4 and TRBJ2-1, with a possible D match to TRBD2 (5 bases). CDR3 sequence: CASSDSGSSYNEQFF. For the CDR3, the DNA is TGTGCCAGCAGTGACTCTGGGAGCTCCTACAATGAGCAGTTCTTC.